The entry below describes one T cell receptor beta chain. Treg sorting used a CD4+CD25+CD127-/low gate. Per germline, CDR1 MGHRA and CDR2 YSYEKL. CDR3 length: 14 residues. Using its own MiXCR run on the 5' RACE reads, TCRdb lists one record per CDR3 protein. The sample consists of around 50,000 distinct CDR3 sequences, roughly 25% of them appearing once. The receptor was isolated from a female donor with breast cancer. Source material: tumor-infiltrating Tregs sorted from the breast tumor. The rearrangement links TRBV4-1 to TRBJ2-7, with TRBD2 matching 11 bases. The CDR3, as DNA: TGCGCGACTAGCGGGACAGGACCATCCTACGAGCAGTACTTC. This encodes CATSGTGPSYEQYF.